Below are 18 T cell receptor beta chains sequenced from a single sample in a study of OX40 agonist ivuxolimab in advanced cancers. TCRdb's table, derived via immunoSEQ multiplex PCR, lists solely in-frame clones and lacks some. Among roughly 100,000 clones, approximately 80% were seen once, and the ten largest hold under 6.5%. The specimen was CD4+ or CD8+ T cells sorted from blood, collected in a trial of the OX40 agonist ivuxolimab. The receptors shown here come from an adult with an advanced solid tumor such as melanoma, head and neck, liver or kidney cancer.

The chain is built from TRBV27 and TRBJ2-6; either TRBD1 or TRBD2 may supply D (5 bases each). CDR3 length: 16 amino acids. Trimming cost V 5 bases and J 0 bases, with 11 bases left between them. Germline values: CDR1 MNHEY, CDR2 SMNVEV (reference sequence). CDR3 amino acids: CASSGTARSGANVLTF. The DNA for the CDR3 is TGTGCCAGCAGTGGGACGGCCCGCTCTGGGGCCAACGTCCTGACTTTC. Complete variable domain (other parts from reference TRBV27 and TRBJ2-6): EAQVTQNPRYLITVTGKKLTVTCSQNMNHEYMSWYRQDPGLGLRQIYYSMNVEVTDKGDVPEGYKVSRKEKRNFPLILESPSPNQTSLYFCASSGTARSGANVLTFGAGSRLTVL.

In this sample, this clone turned up once. This chain joins TRBV27 and TRBJ1-2, with TRBD1 matching over 11 bases. The V and J ends lost 4 bases and 8 bases, in that order; junction bases with no gene match: 9. There are 15 residues in the CDR3. Germline loops: CDR1 MNHEY, CDR2 SMNVEV (reference sequence). CDR3 sequence reads: CASSSGQGALSGYTF. The CDR3 DNA reads as TGTGCCAGCAGTTCTGGACAGGGGGCCTTGTCGGGCTACACCTTC.

As to this clone: The junction and the germline gene differ at one end; a read error may be behind it. The chain joins TRBV9 to TRBJ2-3; 9 positions match TRBD1. Germline CDR1 is SGDLS and CDR2 is YYNGEE. The CDR3 is made up of 14 amino acids. DNA of the CDR3: TGTGCCAGCAGCGTAGCCGGCGAGGGGACAGGGCTGTACTTT. Translation: CASSVAGEGTGLYF.

The chain joins TRBV15 to TRBJ2-3, with unresolved D. The V and J ends lost 4 bases and 6 bases respectively, with 23 bases between them. The length of the CDR3 is 17 residues. Looked up from germline, CDR1 is LNHNV and CDR2 is YYDKDF (reference sequence). This CDR3 is CATSTPQQSFPFDTQYF. For the CDR3, the DNA is TGTGCCACCAGCACCCCCCAGCAGAGTTTCCCTTTCGATACGCAGTATTTT. Drawing the rest from reference TRBV15 and TRBJ2-3, the complete variable domain is DAMVIQNPRYQVTQFGKPVTLSCSQTLNHNVMYWYQQKSSQAPKLLFHYYDKDFNNEADTPDNFQSRRPNTSFCFLDIRSPGLGDTAMYLCATSTPQQSFPFDTQYFGPGTRLTVL.

This clone appeared a few times. The V gene is TRBV29-1, the J gene TRBJ2-7; D gene ambiguous. V shed 8 bases and J shed 5 bases, with 19 bases lying between them. This CDR3 contains 13 residues. CDR1 is SQVTM and CDR2 is ANQGSEA in the germline V gene. The CDR3 region is CSQRLGSLHEQYF. In DNA, the CDR3 is TGCAGCCAACGCCTGGGCTCCTTGCACGAGCAGTACTTC.

This clone was seen once. The V and J genes are TRBV4-1 and TRBJ1-4; D might be TRBD1 (6 bases). The germline CDR1 and CDR2 sequences are MGHRA and YSYEKL. The CDR3 is 18 residues long. The ends were cut back, 0 bases at V and 5 bases at J, with 19 bases in the middle. The CDR3 sequence: CASSQDTMGGHVNEKLFF. The CDR3 coding sequence is TGCGCCAGCAGCCAAGATACCATGGGGGGACATGTCAATGAAAAACTGTTTTTT.

The V and J genes are TRBV7-9 and TRBJ2-5; 9 bases agree with TRBD2. V was clipped by 9 bases and J by 5 bases; unmatched bases: 10. CDR3 length: 14 amino acids. Germline CDR1 is SEHNR and CDR2 is FQNEAQ (reference sequence). The CDR3 nucleotides are TGTGCCAGTACTGTAGCGGGAGTGGGGGAGACCCAGTACTTC. This gives the protein CASTVAGVGETQYF.

The J gene is TRBJ1-2, the V gene TRBV30; D may be TRBD1 (5 bases). Trimming took 3 bases from V and 4 from J, leaving 15 bases between them. Per the germline V gene, CDR1 is GTSNPN and CDR2 is SVGIG (reference sequence). This CDR3 comprises 14 residues. The CDR3 here is CAWRVQPQGYGYTF. The CDR3 DNA follows: TGTGCCTGGAGGGTACAGCCCCAGGGCTATGGCTACACCTTC.

The chain carries TRBV7-2 and TRBJ2-7; the D call may be TRBD1 or TRBD2 (5 bases each). The CDR3 covers 17 residues. V was trimmed by 3 bases and J by 4 bases, leaving 22 bases between them. Germline V lookup: CDR1 SGHTA, CDR2 FQGNSA. CDR3 in DNA: TGTGCCAGCAGCTTCGGGGCTCCTTTGCAATTTGAGTACGAGCAGTACTTC. Translated: CASSFGAPLQFEYEQYF.

The V call is TRBV10-2, the J call TRBJ2-2; 9 positions match TRBD2. With V trimmed by 6 bases and J by 1 base, 6 bases remained unmatched. Per germline, CDR1 WSHSY and CDR2 SAAADI. This CDR3 spans 16 amino acids. CDR3 sequence reads: CASRPTTSGNTGELFF. CDR3 nucleotides: TGCGCCAGCAGACCCACGACTAGCGGGAACACCGGGGAGCTGTTTTTT.

For the CDR3, the DNA is TGTGCTAGTGGTTTGGCCGTAGGACAGGGTAGGAAACTGTTTTTT. Its translation is CASGLAVGQGRKLFF. This chain connects TRBV12-5 to TRBJ1-4, with 8 positions matching TRBD1. The V gene's germline CDR1 is LGHNT and CDR2 FRNRAP. This CDR3 has 15 amino acids. Trimming cost V 1 base and J 11 bases; bases outside gene matches: 9. Drawing the rest from reference TRBV12-5 and TRBJ1-4, the complete variable domain is DARVTQTPRHKVTEMGQEVTMRCQPILGHNTVFWYRQTMMQGLELLAYFRNRAPLDDSGMPKDRFSAEMPDATLATLKIQPSEPRDSAVYFCASGLAVGQGRKLFFGSGTQLSVL.

The V and J genes are TRBV2 and TRBJ2-4, with a weak D call TRBD1 (5 bases). Trimming pared 5 bases from V and 0 bases from J, leaving 11 bases between. The CDR3 length is 15 residues. Germline lookup yields CDR1 SNHLY and CDR2 FYNNEI. The CDR3 DNA reads TGTGCCAGCAGTTTAGGGGCAATAGCCAAAAACATTCAGTACTTC. This encodes CASSLGAIAKNIQYF.

The chain couples TRBV18 to TRBJ1-2; D may be TRBD1 (5 bases). The V gene's germline CDR1 is KGHSH and CDR2 LQKENI. Trimming cost V 3 bases and J 4 bases, with 15 bases left between them. The CDR3 runs to 15 residues. DNA of the CDR3: TGTGCCAGCTCACCGCAGGAGGGGACTTCCTATGGCTACACCTTC. It yields the protein CASSPQEGTSYGYTF. Full variable domain (outside the CDR3, taken from reference TRBV18 and TRBJ1-2): NAGVMQNPRHLVRRRGQEARLRCSPMKGHSHVYWYRQLPEEGLKFMVYLQKENIIDESGMPKERFSAEFPKEGPSILRIQQVVRGDSAAYFCASSPQEGTSYGYTFGSGTRLTVV.

This chain uses TRBV6-5 with TRBJ2-7; no clear D. The CDR3 is 13 residues long. Per germline, CDR1 MNHEY and CDR2 SVGAGI. Trimming took off 8 bases at V and 1 base at J, with 12 bases between the two ends. CDR3 sequence reads: CASALLGSYEQYF. In DNA, the CDR3 is TGTGCCAGCGCCTTACTTGGATCCTACGAGCAGTACTTC.

This chain links TRBV19 with TRBJ1-5, with D uncertain. The ends were cut back, 6 bases at V and 0 bases at J, with 12 bases in the middle. The CDR3 has 15 residues. Germline CDR1 is LNHDA and CDR2 is SQIVND (reference sequence). CDR3 region: CASRRTAYSNQPQHF. Here the CDR3 DNA reads TGTGCCAGTAGGAGGACTGCTTATAGCAATCAGCCCCAGCATTTT.

The chain's CDR3 is CATSQGQNSPLHF. The CDR3 DNA reads as TGTGCCACCAGCCAAGGACAGAATTCACCCCTCCACTTT. The chain employs TRBV15 and TRBJ1-6, with D perhaps matching TRBD1 (6 bases). CDR1 is LNHNV and CDR2 is YYDKDF in the germline V gene (reference sequence). V was trimmed by 5 bases and J by 7 bases, leaving 9 bases between them. The CDR3 loop spans 13 amino acids.

This sequence joins TRBV9 and TRBJ2-7, with 7 bases fitting TRBD2. The length of the CDR3 is 16 residues. Germline trimming cut 0 bases from V and 1 base from J; bases unmatched to any gene: 7. Germline assignment: CDR1 SGDLS and CDR2 YYNGEE. CDR3: CASSVGSSGPSYEQYF. The CDR3 nucleotides read TGTGCCAGCAGCGTAGGGAGTAGCGGGCCGTCCTACGAGCAGTACTTC.

The rearrangement links TRBV27 to TRBJ2-1; 14 nucleotides line up with TRBD2. V trimming: 5 bases; J trimming: 0 bases; junction bases outside the gene matches: 9. The CDR3 contains 19 residues. The germline V gene encodes CDR1 MNHEY and CDR2 SMNVEV (reference sequence). DNA for the CDR3: TGTGCCAGCAGTCCCTCACGACTAGCGGGAGGGCCCTCCTACAATGAGCAGTTCTTC. The encoded protein is CASSPSRLAGGPSYNEQFF.